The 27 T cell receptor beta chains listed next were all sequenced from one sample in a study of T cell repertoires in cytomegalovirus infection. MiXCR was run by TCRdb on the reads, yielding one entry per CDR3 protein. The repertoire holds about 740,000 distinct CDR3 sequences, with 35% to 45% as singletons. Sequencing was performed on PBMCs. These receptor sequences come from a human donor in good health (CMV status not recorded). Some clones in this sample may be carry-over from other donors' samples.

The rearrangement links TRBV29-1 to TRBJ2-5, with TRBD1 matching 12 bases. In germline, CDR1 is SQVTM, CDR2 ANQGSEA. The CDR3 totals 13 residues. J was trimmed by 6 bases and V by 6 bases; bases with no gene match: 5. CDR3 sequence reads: CSVGTGGRKTQYF. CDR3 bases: TGCAGCGTAGGGACAGGGGGCAGGAAGACCCAGTACTTC. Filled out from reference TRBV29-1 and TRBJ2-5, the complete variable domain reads SAVISQKPSRDICQRGTSLTIQCQVDSQVTMMFWYRQQPGQSLTLIATANQGSEATYESGFVIDKFPISRPNLTFSTLTVSNMSPEDSSIYLCSVGTGGRKTQYFGPGTRLLVL.

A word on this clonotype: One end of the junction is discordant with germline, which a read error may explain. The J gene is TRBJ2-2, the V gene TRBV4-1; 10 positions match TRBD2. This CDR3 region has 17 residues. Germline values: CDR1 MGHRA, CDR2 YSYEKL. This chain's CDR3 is CASSPSMSGGAPGELFF. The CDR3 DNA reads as TGTGCCAGCAGCCCCAGTATGAGCGGGGGGGCCCCCGGGGAGCTGTTTTTT.

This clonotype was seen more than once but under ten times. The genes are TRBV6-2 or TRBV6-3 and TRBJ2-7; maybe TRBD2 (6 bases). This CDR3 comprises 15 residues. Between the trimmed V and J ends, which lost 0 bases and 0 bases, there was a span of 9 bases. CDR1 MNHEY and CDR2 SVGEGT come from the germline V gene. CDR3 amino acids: CASSYSGGRSYEQYF. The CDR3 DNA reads TGTGCCAGCAGTTACTCCGGGGGTCGCTCCTACGAGCAGTACTTC.

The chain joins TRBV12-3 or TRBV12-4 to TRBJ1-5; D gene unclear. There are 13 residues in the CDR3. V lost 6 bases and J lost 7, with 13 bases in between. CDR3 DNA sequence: TGTGCCAGCAGCTCAAACTTTGGGCAGCCCCAGCATTTT. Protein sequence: CASSSNFGQPQHF.

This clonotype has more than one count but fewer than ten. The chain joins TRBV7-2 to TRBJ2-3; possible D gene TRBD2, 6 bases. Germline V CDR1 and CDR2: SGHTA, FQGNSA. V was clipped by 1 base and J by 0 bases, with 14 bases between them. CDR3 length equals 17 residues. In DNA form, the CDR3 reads TGTGCCAGCAGCTTAGTGGGGGTAGCGGCCAGCACAGATACGCAGTATTTT. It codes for CASSLVGVAASTDTQYF.

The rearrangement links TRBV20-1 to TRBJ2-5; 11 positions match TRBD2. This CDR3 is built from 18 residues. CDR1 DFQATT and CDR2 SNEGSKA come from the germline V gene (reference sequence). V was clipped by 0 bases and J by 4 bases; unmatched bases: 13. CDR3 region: CSARDRLRLAGGGETQYF. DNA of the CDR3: TGCAGTGCTAGAGACAGGCTCAGGCTAGCGGGAGGTGGAGAGACCCAGTACTTC.

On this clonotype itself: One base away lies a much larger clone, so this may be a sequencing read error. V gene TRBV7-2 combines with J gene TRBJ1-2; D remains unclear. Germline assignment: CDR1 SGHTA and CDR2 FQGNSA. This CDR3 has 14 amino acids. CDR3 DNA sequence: TGTGCCAGCAGCTTAACCCACGGCAACTATGGCTACATCTTC. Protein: CASSLTHGNYGYIF.

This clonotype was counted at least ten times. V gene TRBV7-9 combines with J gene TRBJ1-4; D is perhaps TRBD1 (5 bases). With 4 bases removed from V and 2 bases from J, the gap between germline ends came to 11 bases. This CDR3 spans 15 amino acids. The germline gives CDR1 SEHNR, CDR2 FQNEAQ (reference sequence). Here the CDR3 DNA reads TGTGCCAGCAGCTCGGGTCGGGGGACTAATGAAAAACTGTTTTTT. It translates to CASSSGRGTNEKLFF.

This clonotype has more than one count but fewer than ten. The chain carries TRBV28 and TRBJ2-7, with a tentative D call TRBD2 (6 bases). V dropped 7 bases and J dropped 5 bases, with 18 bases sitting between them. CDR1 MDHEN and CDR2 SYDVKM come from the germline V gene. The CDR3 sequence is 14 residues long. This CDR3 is CASTQGGIQDEQYF. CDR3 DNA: TGTGCCAGCACCCAGGGCGGGATACAAGACGAGCAGTACTTC.

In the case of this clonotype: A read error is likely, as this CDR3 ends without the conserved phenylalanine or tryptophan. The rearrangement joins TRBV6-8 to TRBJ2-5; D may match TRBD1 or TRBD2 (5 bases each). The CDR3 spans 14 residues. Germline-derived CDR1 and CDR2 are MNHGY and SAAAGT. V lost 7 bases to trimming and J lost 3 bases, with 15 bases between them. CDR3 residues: CASNVVRDEETQYL. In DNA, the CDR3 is TGTGCCAGCAATGTCGTTAGGGACGAAGAGACCCAGTACTTA.

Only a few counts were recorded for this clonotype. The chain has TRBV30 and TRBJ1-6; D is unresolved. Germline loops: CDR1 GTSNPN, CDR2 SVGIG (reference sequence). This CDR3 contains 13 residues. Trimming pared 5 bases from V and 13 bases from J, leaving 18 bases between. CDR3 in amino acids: CAWVTKTSAPLHF. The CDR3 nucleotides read TGTGCCTGGGTCACTAAAACGTCTGCGCCCCTCCACTTT.

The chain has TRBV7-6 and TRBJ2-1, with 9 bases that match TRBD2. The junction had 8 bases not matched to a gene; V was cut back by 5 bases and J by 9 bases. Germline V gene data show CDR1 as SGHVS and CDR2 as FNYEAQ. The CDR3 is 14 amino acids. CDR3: CASSGGGGAREQFF. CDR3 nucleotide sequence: TGTGCCAGCAGCGGGGGCGGGGGGGCTCGTGAGCAGTTCTTC.

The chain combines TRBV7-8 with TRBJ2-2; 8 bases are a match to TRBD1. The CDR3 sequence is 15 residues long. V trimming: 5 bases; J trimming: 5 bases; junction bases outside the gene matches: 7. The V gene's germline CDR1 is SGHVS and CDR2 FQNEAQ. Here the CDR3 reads CASSRQGPATGELFF. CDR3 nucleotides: TGTGCCAGCAGCCGACAGGGGCCGGCTACCGGGGAGCTGTTTTTT.

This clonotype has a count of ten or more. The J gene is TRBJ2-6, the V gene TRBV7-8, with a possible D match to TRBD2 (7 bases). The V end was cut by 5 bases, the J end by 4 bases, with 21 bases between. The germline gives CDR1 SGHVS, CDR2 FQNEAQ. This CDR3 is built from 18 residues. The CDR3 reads CASSGRGALRAGANVLTF. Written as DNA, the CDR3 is TGTGCCAGCAGCGGGAGGGGGGCGCTCCGGGCCGGGGCCAACGTCCTGACTTTC. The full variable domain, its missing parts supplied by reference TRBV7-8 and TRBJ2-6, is GAGVSQSPRYKVAKRGQDVALRCDPISGHVSLFWYQQALGQGPEFLTYFQNEAQLDKSGLPSDRFFAERPEGSVSTLKIQRTQQEDSAVYLCASSGRGALRAGANVLTFGAGSRLTVL.

CDR3 loop: CSAPERQGGYGYTF. DNA of the CDR3: TGCAGTGCTCCAGAGAGGCAGGGAGGCTATGGCTACACCTTC. The chain is built from TRBV20-1 and TRBJ1-2; tentatively, D is TRBD1 (5 bases). Between the trimmed V and J ends, which lost 5 bases and 4 bases, there was a span of 17 bases. In germline, CDR1 is DFQATT, CDR2 SNEGSKA (reference sequence). CDR3 size: 14 residues.

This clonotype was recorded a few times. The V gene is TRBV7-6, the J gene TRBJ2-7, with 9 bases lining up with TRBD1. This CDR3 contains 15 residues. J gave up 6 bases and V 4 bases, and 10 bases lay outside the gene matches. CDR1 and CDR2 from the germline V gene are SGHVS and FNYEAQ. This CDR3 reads CASSSTGGAPLEQYF. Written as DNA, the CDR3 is TGTGCCAGCAGCTCAACAGGGGGCGCCCCCCTCGAGCAGTACTTC.

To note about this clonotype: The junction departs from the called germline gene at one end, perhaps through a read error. The CDR3 bases are TGTTCCAGCAGCGTTTCAAGCGGGGGGACCTACGAGCAGTACTTC. As protein: CSSSVSSGGTYEQYF. This rearrangement joins TRBV9 to TRBJ2-7; 9 bases are a match to TRBD2. The germline gives CDR1 SGDLS, CDR2 YYNGEE. The CDR3 has 15 residues.

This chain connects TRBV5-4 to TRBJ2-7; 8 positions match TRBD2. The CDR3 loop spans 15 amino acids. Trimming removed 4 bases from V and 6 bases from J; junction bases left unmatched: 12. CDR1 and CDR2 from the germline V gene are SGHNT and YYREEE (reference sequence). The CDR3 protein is CASSLTLAGRGEQYF. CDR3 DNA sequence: TGTGCCAGCAGCCTGACATTAGCGGGGAGGGGCGAGCAGTACTTC. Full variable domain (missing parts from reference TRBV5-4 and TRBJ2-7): ETGVTQSPTHLIKTRGQQVTLRCSSQSGHNTVSWYQQALGQGPQFIFQYYREEENGRGNFPPRFSGLQFPNYSSELNVNALELDDSALYLCASSLTLAGRGEQYFGPGTRLTVT.

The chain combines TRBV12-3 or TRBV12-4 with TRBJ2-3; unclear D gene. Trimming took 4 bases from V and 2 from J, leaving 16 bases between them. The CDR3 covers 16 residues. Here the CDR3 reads CASSSGLLRSTDTQYF. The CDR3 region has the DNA TGTGCCAGCAGTTCAGGTCTGTTGCGGTCCACAGATACGCAGTATTTT.

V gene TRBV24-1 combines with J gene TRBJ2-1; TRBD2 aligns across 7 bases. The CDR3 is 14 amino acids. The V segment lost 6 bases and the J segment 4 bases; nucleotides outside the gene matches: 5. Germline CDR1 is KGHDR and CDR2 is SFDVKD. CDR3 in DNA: TGTGCCACCAGTAACGGGAGGTCGTACAATGAGCAGTTCTTC. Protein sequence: CATSNGRSYNEQFF.

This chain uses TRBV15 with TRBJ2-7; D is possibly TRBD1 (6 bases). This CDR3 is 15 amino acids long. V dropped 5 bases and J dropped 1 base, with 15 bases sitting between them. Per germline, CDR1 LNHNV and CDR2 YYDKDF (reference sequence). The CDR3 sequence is CATSSGRGGSYEQYF. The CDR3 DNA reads TGTGCCACCAGCTCGGGGCGAGGGGGTTCCTACGAGCAGTACTTC.

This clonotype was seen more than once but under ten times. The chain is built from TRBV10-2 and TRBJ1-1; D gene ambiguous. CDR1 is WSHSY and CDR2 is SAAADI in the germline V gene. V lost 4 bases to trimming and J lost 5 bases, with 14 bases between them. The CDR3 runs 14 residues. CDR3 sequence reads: CASSVLGRRTEAFF. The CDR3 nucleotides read TGCGCCAGCAGTGTTTTGGGCCGAAGGACTGAAGCTTTCTTT.

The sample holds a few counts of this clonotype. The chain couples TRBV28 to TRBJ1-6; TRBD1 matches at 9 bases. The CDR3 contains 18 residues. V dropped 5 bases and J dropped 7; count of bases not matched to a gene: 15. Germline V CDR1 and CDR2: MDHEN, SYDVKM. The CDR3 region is CASSPEDRGILINSPLHF. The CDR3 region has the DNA TGTGCCAGCAGTCCCGAGGACAGGGGAATCCTAATCAATTCACCCCTCCACTTT.

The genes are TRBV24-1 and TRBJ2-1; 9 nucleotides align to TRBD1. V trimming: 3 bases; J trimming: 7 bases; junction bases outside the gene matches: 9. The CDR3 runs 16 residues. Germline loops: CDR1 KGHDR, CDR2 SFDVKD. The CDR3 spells CATSDQTGGIRNEQFF. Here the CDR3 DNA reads TGTGCCACCAGTGATCAGACAGGGGGAATCAGGAATGAGCAGTTCTTC.

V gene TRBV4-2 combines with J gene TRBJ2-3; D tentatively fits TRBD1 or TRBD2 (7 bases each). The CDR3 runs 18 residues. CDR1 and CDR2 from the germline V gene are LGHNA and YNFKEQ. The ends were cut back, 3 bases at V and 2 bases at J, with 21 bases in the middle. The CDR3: CASSHPLPRGGYTDTQYF. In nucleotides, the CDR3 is TGTGCCAGCAGCCATCCCCTACCCAGGGGGGGATACACAGATACGCAGTATTTT.

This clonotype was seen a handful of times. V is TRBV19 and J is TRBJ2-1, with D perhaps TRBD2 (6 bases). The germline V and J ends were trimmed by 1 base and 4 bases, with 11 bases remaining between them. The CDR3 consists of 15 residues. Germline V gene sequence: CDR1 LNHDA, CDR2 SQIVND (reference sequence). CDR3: CASSIVSGEYNEQFF. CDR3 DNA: TGTGCCAGTAGTATAGTTAGCGGAGAGTACAATGAGCAGTTCTTC.

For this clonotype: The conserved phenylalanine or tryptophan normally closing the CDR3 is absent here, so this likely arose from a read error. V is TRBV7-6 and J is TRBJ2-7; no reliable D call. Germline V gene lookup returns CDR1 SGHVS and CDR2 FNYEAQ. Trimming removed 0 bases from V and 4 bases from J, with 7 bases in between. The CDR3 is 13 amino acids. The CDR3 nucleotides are TGTGCCAGCAGCTTAGCTGGTCCTTACGAGCAGTACTTA. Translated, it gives CASSLAGPYEQYL.